This TCR beta chain originates from a study of shared clonotypes between healthy human individuals (dated by TCRdb to about 2020). Notes on the research overall: The cohort comprised a couple of women and a few men aged 18 to 49 years. For each donor, three plates each were used for CD4 naive and CD4 memory, two plates were used for CD8 naive, and one plate was used for CD8 memory. To estimate repertoire size and how much clonotype sharing occurs between individuals, the study deeply sequenced the blood TCR repertoires of a handful of healthy adults. To increase sequencing depth and limit assay-specific biases, different laboratories used diverse techniques to prepare libraries and sequence TCR repertoires. Per donor, leukapheresis produced somewhere between about 0.9 and 9 billion PBMCs.

Using the deep immunoSEQ assay, multiplex PCR amplified TCR CDR3 regions from genomic DNA. Extracted genomic DNA from each cell subset was distributed evenly across all wells of several immunoSEQ 96-well plates, and each plate was treated as a replicate. For sorted subsets, about 220 ng of genomic DNA, equivalent to some 33,000 T cell genomes, went into each replicate PCR. Purified libraries were measured with a Qubit 3.0 fluorometer, size-checked on a Bioanalyzer 2100, and measured again with the KAPA Library Quantification kit. Every immunoSEQ 96-well plate was sequenced on a dedicated single-read 150-cycle Illumina NextSeq 550 flow cell. The study's processing was this. Because the immunoSEQ output included only junctional sequences and no quality scores, the filtering could not be the same as the filtering used for full-length reads. Sequences were annotated with PyIR, a Python wrapper for IgBLAST v1.9, using IMGT germline references to assign V/J genes and CDR3. Reads with weak V/J assignments (E-value above 1e-6), missing CDR3, stop codons, out-of-frame junctions, or ambiguous translated residues were removed. A V3J clonotype was defined by an identical inferred V gene, J gene, and CDR3 amino acid sequence. To compute the percentage overlap between repertoires, the number of shared unique clonotypes was divided by the size of the smaller repertoire. Richness of each repertoire was evaluated using RTK rarefaction, the Chao1 estimator, and Recon v2.1 estimates of unobserved clonotypes. For all TCRbeta clonotypes obtained by the gDNA method from a few donors, generation probabilities were computed with OLGA. TCRdb's version of the immuneACCESS table is confined to in-frame rearrangements and falls short of the full clone set. An unresolved V gene accounts for under half of the shortfall where checked; the remainder is of unknown origin. The DNA was the basis for D and trimming; V, J and clone size are from that table. Here the sample has 1,500,000 or so clones; roughly 97% occur a single time. Of the sample, approximately 1% falls within the top ten clones.

The donors were healthy, HIV-negative adults with no recently reported acute infections or vaccinations. All donors were Caucasian adults living in Nashville, Tennessee, USA. CD4+ T cells were enriched by magnetic negative selection, after which naive cells were positively selected on CD45RA and the negative fraction was taken as the memory subset. Blood was obtained by leukapheresis, after which PBMCs were separated by Ficoll-Histopaque density gradient centrifugation and cryopreserved in liquid nitrogen vapor phase. Purity and quantity of every magnetically sorted T cell population were checked by analytical flow cytometry. Genomic DNA was isolated from each sorted fraction and quantified by UV absorbance on a Nanodrop 2000c. Worth noting for this clone: Its cognate antigen has yet to be identified. No much larger clone exists at a distance of one base, and base qualities are not known.

On the study overall, not on this receptor specifically: The small number of donors limited the genetic and exposure-history diversity represented. Sampling was restricted to blood, and TCR repertoires in tissues likely differ from the TCR repertoires found in blood. When a handful of donors were compared, the shared fraction of clonotypes was around 5.1% for naive CD4, around 3.5% for naive CD8, 2% to 2.5% for memory CD4, and 0.35% to 0.4% for memory CD8. Even with the large sequencing depth, rarefaction of the sorted-subset datasets indicated that sequencing was incomplete. Estimated clonotype richness was generally larger for naive than for memory subsets. Pairwise subsampling led to the expectation that sequencing depth would affect the degree of clonotype sharing among donors. Higher generation probabilities were observed for clonotypes shared by all four sorted-subset donors than for non-shared clonotypes.

The germline V gene provides CDR1 SGHRS and CDR2 YFSETQ. Trimming removed 4 bases from V and 2 bases from J; the gene matches leave 5 bases unexplained. The CDR3 spans 14 residues, from the cysteine through the phenylalanine. Only the CDR3 region is kept as DNA, spanning 42 bases read in frame from base 1. Specimen: naive CD4+ T cells sorted from blood. Taken with the paper, the label for cell subset or site translates to: CD45RA+ positively selected. This receptor chain uses TRBV5-1 and TRBJ2-5, with 7 central nucleotides matching TRBD1. The sequence came from a man in his thirties or forties in good health. The nucleotide sequence is given as TGCGCCAGCAGCCTTTCGACAGGGCAAGAGACCCAGTACTTC. It is translated as CASSLSTGQETQYF. With the portions outside the CDR3 filled from the reference TRBV5-1 and TRBJ2-5 genes, the complete variable region becomes KAGVTQTPRYLIKTRGQQVTLSCSPISGHRSVSWYQQTPGQGLQFLFEYFSETQRNKGNFPGRFSGRQFSNSRSEMNVSTLELGDSALYLCASSLSTGQETQYFGPGTRLLVL.